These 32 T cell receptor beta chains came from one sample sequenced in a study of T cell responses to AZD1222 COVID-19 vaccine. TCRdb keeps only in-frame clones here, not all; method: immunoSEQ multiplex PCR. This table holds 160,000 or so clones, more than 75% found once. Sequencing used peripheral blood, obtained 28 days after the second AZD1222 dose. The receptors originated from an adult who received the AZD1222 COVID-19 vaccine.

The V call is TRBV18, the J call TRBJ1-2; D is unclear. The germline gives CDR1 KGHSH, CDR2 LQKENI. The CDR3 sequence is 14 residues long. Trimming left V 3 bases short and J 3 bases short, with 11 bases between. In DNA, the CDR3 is TGTGCCAGCTCACCCGCCGGGGAAGACTATGGCTACACCTTC. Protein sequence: CASSPAGEDYGYTF. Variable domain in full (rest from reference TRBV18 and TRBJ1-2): NAGVMQNPRHLVRRRGQEARLRCSPMKGHSHVYWYRQLPEEGLKFMVYLQKENIIDESGMPKERFSAEFPKEGPSILRIQQVVRGDSAAYFCASSPAGEDYGYTFGSGTRLTVV.

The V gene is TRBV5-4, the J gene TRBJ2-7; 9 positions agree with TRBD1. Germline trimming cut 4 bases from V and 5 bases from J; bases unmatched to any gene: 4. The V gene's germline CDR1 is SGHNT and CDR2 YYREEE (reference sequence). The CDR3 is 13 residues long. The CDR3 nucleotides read TGTGCCAGCAGCAGGGACAGGGAAGACGAGCAGTACTTC. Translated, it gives CASSRDREDEQYF.

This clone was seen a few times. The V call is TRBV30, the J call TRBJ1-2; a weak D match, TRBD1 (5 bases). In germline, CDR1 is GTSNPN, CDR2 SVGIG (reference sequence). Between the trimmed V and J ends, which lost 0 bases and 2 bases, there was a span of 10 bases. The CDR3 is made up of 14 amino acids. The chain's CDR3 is CAWSVPQGNYGYTF. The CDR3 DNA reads TGTGCCTGGAGTGTACCCCAGGGCAACTATGGCTACACCTTC.

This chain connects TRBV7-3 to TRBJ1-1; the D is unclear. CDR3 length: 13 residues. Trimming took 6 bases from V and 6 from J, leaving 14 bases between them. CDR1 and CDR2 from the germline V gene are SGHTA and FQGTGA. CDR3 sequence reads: CASSSQHGAEAFF. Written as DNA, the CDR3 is TGTGCCAGCAGTTCACAACACGGGGCTGAAGCTTTCTTT.

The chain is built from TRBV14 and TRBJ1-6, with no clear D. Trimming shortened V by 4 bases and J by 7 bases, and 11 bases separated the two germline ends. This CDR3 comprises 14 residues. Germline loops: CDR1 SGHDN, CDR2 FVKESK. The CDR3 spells CASSRTRSNSPLHF. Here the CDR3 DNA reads TGTGCCAGCAGCCGGACCCGGTCCAATTCACCCCTCCACTTT.

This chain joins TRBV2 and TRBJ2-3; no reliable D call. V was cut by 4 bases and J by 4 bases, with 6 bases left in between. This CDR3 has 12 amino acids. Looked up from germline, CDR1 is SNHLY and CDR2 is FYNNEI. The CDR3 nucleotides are TGTGCCAGCAGTGTTGCCCCAGATACGCAGTATTTT. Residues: CASSVAPDTQYF.

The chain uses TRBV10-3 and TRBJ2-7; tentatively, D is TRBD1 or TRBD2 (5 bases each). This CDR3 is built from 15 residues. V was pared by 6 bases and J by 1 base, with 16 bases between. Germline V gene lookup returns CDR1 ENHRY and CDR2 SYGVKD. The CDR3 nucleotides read TGTGCCATCAGCGAAGGACCGGGACGGTCCTACGAGCAGTACTTC. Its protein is CAISEGPGRSYEQYF.

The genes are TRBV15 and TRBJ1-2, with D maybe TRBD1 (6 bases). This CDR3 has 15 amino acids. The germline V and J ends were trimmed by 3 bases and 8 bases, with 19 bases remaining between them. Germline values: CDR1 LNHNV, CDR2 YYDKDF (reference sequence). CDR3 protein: CATSRAGFRGRGYTF. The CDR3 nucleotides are TGTGCCACCAGCAGGGCCGGATTCCGGGGGCGGGGCTACACCTTC.

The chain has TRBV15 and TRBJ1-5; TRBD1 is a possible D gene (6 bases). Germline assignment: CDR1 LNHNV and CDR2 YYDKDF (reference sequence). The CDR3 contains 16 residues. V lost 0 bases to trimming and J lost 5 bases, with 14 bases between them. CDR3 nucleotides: TGTGCCACCAGCAGAGACCCTTGGACAGCCGATCAGCCCCAGCATTTT. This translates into CATSRDPWTADQPQHF.

The CDR3 here is CASSGGPGNTIYF. The CDR3 region has the DNA TGTGCCAGCAGTGGAGGTCCTGGAAACACCATATATTTT. The rearrangement uses TRBV2 and TRBJ1-3; D uncertain. V lost 4 bases and J lost 2, with 6 bases in between. CDR3 length equals 13 residues. Germline V gene sequence: CDR1 SNHLY, CDR2 FYNNEI.

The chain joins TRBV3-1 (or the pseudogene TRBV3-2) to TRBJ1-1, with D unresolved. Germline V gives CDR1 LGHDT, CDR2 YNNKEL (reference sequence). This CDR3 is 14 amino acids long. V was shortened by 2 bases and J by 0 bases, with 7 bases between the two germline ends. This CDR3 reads CASSQKGVNTEAFF. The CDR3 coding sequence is TGTGCCAGCAGCCAAAAGGGCGTGAACACTGAAGCTTTCTTT.

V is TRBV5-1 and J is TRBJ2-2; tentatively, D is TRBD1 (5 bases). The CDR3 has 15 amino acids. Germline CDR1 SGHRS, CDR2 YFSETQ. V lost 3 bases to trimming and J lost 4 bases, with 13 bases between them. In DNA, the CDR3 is TGCGCCAGCAGCTCCCCCAGCGACAGCACCGGGGAGCTGTTTTTT. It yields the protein CASSSPSDSTGELFF.

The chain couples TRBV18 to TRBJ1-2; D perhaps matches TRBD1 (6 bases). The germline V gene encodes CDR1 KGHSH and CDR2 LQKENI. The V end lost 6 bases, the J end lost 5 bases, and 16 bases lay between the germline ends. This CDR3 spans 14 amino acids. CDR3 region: CASSRGANQYGYTF. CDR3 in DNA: TGTGCCAGCTCTAGGGGGGCGAATCAGTATGGCTACACCTTC. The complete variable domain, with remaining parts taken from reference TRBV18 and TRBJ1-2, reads NAGVMQNPRHLVRRRGQEARLRCSPMKGHSHVYWYRQLPEEGLKFMVYLQKENIIDESGMPKERFSAEFPKEGPSILRIQQVVRGDSAAYFCASSRGANQYGYTFGSGTRLTVV.

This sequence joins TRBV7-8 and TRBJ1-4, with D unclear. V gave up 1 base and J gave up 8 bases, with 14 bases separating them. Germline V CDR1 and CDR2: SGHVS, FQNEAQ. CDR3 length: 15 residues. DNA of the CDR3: TGTGCCAGCAGCTTAGTTCTGGGATCTGGAGAAAAACTGTTTTTT. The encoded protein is CASSLVLGSGEKLFF.

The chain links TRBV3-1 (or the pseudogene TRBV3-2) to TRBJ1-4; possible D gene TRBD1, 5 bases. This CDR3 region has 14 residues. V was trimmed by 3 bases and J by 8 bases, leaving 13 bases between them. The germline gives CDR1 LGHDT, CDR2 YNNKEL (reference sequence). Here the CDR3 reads CASSQRGSGEKLFF. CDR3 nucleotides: TGTGCCAGCAGCCAGAGGGGCTCTGGGGAAAAACTGTTTTTT.

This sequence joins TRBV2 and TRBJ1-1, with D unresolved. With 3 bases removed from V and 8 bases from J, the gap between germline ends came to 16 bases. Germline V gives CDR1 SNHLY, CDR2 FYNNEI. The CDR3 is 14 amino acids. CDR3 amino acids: CASSDPRTGIEAFF. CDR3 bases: TGTGCCAGCAGTGACCCAAGGACGGGGATCGAAGCTTTCTTT.

The CDR3 sequence: CASSYNDNYGYTF. The CDR3, as DNA: TGTGCCAGCAGTTACAACGATAACTATGGCTACACCTTC. This chain uses TRBV6-5 with TRBJ1-2; D gene unclear. The CDR3 has 13 residues. V lost 2 bases and J 1 base, leaving 5 bases between the germline ends. From germline, CDR1 is MNHEY and CDR2 SVGAGI.

As DNA, the CDR3 is TGTGCCATCACCGGGACAGGGGACAATGAGCAGTTCTTC. This encodes CAITGTGDNEQFF. The rearrangement links TRBV10-3 to TRBJ2-1; 10 bases are a match to TRBD1. Germline V lookup: CDR1 ENHRY, CDR2 SYGVKD. V was clipped by 7 bases and J by 5 bases; unmatched bases: 2. The length of the CDR3 is 13 residues.

CDR3 in DNA: TGTGCCAGCAGCCAAAGGGGACCCACCTACGAGCAGTACTTC. It yields the protein CASSQRGPTYEQYF. This rearrangement joins TRBV6-5 to TRBJ2-7, with D perhaps TRBD1 or TRBD2 (5 bases each). This CDR3 contains 14 residues. V was shortened by 6 bases and J by 2 bases, with 14 bases between the two germline ends. CDR1 is MNHEY and CDR2 is SVGAGI in the germline V gene.

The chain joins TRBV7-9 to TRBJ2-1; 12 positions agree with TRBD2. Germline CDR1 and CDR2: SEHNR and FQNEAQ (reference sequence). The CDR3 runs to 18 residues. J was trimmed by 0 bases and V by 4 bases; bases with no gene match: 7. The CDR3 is CASSYRTSGADSYNEQFF. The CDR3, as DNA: TGTGCCAGCAGCTATCGGACTAGCGGGGCCGACTCCTACAATGAGCAGTTCTTC.

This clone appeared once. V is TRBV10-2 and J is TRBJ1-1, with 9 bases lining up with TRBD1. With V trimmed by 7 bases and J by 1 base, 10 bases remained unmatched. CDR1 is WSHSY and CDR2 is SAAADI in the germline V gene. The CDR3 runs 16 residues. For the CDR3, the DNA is TGCGCCAGCACCTTCGGGACAGGGTTAGGGAACACTGAAGCTTTCTTT. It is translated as CASTFGTGLGNTEAFF.

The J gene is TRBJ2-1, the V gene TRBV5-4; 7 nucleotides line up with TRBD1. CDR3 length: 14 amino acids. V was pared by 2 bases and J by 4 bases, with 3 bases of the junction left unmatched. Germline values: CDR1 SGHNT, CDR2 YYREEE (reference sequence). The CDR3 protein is CASSFRGLYNEQFF. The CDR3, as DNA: TGTGCCAGCAGCTTTAGGGGGCTGTACAATGAGCAGTTCTTC.

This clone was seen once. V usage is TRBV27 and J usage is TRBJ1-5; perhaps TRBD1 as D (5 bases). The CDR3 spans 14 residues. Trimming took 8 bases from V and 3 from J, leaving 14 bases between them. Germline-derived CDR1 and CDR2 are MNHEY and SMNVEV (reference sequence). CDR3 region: CASRRAGDNQPQHF. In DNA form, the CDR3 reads TGTGCCAGCCGACGGGCGGGGGACAATCAGCCCCAGCATTTT.

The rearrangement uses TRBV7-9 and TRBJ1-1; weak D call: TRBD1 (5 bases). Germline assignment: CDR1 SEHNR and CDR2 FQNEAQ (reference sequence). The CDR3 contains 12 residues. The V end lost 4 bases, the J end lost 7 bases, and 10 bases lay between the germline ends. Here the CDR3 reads CASSSGHLEAFF. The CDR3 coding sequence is TGTGCCAGCAGCTCCGGACACCTTGAAGCTTTCTTT.

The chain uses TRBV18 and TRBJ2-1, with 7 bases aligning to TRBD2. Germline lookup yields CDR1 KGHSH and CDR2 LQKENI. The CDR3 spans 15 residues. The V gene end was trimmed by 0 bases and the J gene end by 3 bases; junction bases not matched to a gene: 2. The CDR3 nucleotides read TGTGCCAGCTCACCACCTTCTAGCGGCTACAATGAGCAGTTCTTC. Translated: CASSPPSSGYNEQFF.

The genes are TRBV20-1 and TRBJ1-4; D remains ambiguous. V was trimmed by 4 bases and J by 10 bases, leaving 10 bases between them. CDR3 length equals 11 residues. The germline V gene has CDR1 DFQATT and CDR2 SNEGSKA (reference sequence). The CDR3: CSATPGGKLFF. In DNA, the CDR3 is TGCAGTGCTACTCCCGGTGGAAAACTGTTTTTT.

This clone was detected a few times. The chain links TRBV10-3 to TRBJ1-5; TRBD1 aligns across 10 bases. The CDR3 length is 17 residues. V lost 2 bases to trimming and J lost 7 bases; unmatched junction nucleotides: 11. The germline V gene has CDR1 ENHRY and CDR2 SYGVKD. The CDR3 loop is CAISEGGPGQGHQPQHF. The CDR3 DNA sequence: TGTGCCATCAGTGAGGGGGGACCGGGACAGGGGCACCAGCCCCAGCATTTT.

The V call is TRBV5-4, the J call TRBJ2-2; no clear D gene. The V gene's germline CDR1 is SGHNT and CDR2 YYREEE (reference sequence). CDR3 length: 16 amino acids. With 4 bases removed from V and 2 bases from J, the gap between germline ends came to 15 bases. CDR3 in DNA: TGTGCCAGCAGCCAGGTGGATAGGGATAACACCGGGGAGCTGTTTTTT. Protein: CASSQVDRDNTGELFF.

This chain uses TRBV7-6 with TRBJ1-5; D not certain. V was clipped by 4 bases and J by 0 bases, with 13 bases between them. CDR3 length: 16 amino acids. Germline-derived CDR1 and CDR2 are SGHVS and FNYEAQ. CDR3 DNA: TGTGCCAGCAGCTCCAAGACCGGTTATAGCAATCAGCCCCAGCATTTT. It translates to CASSSKTGYSNQPQHF.

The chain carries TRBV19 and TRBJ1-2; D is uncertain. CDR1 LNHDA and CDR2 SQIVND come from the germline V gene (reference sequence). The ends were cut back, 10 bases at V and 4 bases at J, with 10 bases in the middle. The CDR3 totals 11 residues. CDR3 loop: CATSFPYGYTF. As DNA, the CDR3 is TGTGCCACTTCCTTCCCCTATGGCTACACCTTC.

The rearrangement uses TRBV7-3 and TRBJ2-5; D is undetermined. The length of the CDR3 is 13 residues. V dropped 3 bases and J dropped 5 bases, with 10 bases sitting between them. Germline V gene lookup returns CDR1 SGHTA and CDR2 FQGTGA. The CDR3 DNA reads TGTGCCAGCAGCTTGGCTGATACGGAGACCCAGTACTTC. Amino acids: CASSLADTETQYF. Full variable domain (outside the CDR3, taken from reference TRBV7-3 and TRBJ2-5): GAGVSQTPSNKVTEKGKYVELRCDPISGHTALYWYRQSLGQGPEFLIYFQGTGAADDSGLPNDRFFAVRPEGSVSTLKIQRTERGDSAVYLCASSLADTETQYFGPGTRLLVL.

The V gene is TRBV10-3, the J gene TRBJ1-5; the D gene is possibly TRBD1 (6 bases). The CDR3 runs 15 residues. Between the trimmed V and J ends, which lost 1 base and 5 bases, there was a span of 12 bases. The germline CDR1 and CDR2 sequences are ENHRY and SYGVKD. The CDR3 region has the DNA TGTGCCATCAGTGAGTGGCAGGGGAGTGATCAGCCCCAGCATTTT. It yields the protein CAISEWQGSDQPQHF.